This T cell receptor beta chain was sequenced for a study of blood T cells in healthy people across ages. The V gene lost 3 bases and the J gene lost 1 base, with 12 bases spanning the gap. The CDR3 loop spans 15 amino acids. The V gene's germline CDR1 is ENHRY and CDR2 SYGVKD. This clonotype has only a few counts. A second PCR, run for 7 to 11 cycles, used a sample-barcoded 5' primer plus a J-beta primer mix. TCRdb passed the 5' RACE reads through MiXCR, listing each CDR3 protein once. The data show about 1,000,000 distinct CDR3 sequences, with 35% to 55% seen just once and under 20% held by the top ten.

The receptor comes from a woman aged 60-75 years in good health. The J gene is TRBJ1-1, the V gene TRBV10-3; D remains unclear. The specimen was blood. The CDR3 protein is CAISETDRGNTEAFF. The CDR3 DNA sequence: TGTGCCATCAGTGAAACGGACCGAGGGAACACTGAAGCTTTCTTT.